A single sample gave rise to the 25 T cell receptor beta chains below, sequenced in a study of blood T cell repertoires in COVID-19. The table came from immunoSEQ multiplex PCR; TCRdb's copy has only in-frame clones and leaves some out. The profile covers roughly 230,000 clones, with 75% to 85% appearing a single time and more than 5.5% taken by the ten largest. The sequencing input was peripheral blood. These receptors originate from a human donor in a cohort sampled during active COVID-19.

This chain links TRBV6-5 with TRBJ2-7; unclear D gene. V was pared by 4 bases and J by 5 bases, with 9 bases between. The CDR3 is 12 amino acids. CDR1 is MNHEY and CDR2 is SVGAGI in the germline V gene. The CDR3 reads CASSSLRDEQYF. The DNA for the CDR3 is TGTGCCAGCAGTTCCCTACGTGACGAGCAGTACTTC.

The chain uses TRBV13 and TRBJ2-5; TRBD2 aligns across 7 bases. CDR1 and CDR2 (germline): PRHDT, FYEKMQ (reference sequence). There are 15 residues in the CDR3. Trimming took 5 bases from V and 5 from J; bases not matched to a gene: 11. Written as DNA, the CDR3 is TGTGCCAGCAGCCTCAGAGGGGAGGGCTGGGAGACCCAGTACTTC. It translates to CASSLRGEGWETQYF. Based on the CDR3 plus reference TRBV13 and TRBJ2-5, the full variable domain is AAGVIQSPRHLIKEKRETATLKCYPIPRHDTVYWYQQGPGQDPQFLISFYEKMQSDKGSIPDRFSAQQFSDYHSELNMSSLELGDSALYFCASSLRGEGWETQYFGPGTRLLVL.

The J gene is TRBJ2-5, the V gene TRBV5-1; possible D gene TRBD1, 7 bases. The CDR3 sequence is 15 residues long. The V end lost 0 bases, the J end lost 5 bases, and 14 bases lay between the germline ends. Germline CDR1 and CDR2: SGHRS and YFSETQ. For the CDR3, the DNA is TGCGCCAGCAGCTTGGCTGAGACAGGGAGGGAGACCCAGTACTTC. Residues: CASSLAETGRETQYF.

The rearrangement joins TRBV24-1 to TRBJ2-5; TRBD1 matches at 12 bases. Trimming removed 4 bases from V and 4 bases from J; junction bases left unmatched: 6. Germline values: CDR1 KGHDR, CDR2 SFDVKD. The CDR3 loop spans 16 amino acids. CDR3 protein: CATSDSGTGGTETQYF. Here the CDR3 DNA reads TGTGCCACCAGTGACTCCGGGACAGGGGGCACAGAGACCCAGTACTTC.

This chain joins TRBV9 and TRBJ1-2, with a possible D match to TRBD1 (6 bases). The V end lost 3 bases, the J end lost 2 bases, and 11 bases lay between the germline ends. Per germline, CDR1 SGDLS and CDR2 YYNGEE. CDR3 length equals 14 residues. CDR3 sequence reads: CASSADSINYGYTF. In nucleotides, the CDR3 is TGTGCCAGCAGCGCGGACAGCATCAACTATGGCTACACCTTC.

This chain links TRBV6-5 with TRBJ1-2, with D possibly being TRBD1 (5 bases). The CDR3 consists of 16 residues. The germline CDR1 and CDR2 sequences are MNHEY and SVGAGI. V was pared by 0 bases and J by 6 bases, with 17 bases between. DNA for the CDR3: TGTGCCAGCAGTTACTCGAACCCCATTACGGGGGATGGCTACACCTTC. The encoded protein is CASSYSNPITGDGYTF.

The genes are TRBV6-2 or TRBV6-3 and TRBJ1-4; TRBD1 matches 7 bases. The V segment lost 4 bases and the J segment 0 bases; nucleotides outside the gene matches: 8. The CDR3 totals 17 residues. Germline V gene sequence: CDR1 MNHEY, CDR2 SVGEGT. The CDR3 is CASSSRTGLATNEKLFF. CDR3 nucleotide sequence: TGTGCCAGCAGTTCTCGGACAGGACTTGCAACTAATGAAAAACTGTTTTTT.

The gene calls are TRBV5-1 and TRBJ2-3; perhaps TRBD1 as D (6 bases). Trimming removed 0 bases from V and 2 bases from J, with 10 bases in between. Germline CDR1 SGHRS, CDR2 YFSETQ. The CDR3 totals 15 residues. The CDR3 region has the DNA TGCGCCAGCAGCTTGGACAGGGTCGACACAGATACGCAGTATTTT. Its protein product is CASSLDRVDTDTQYF.

The chain is built from TRBV7-8 and TRBJ1-6, with a tentative D call TRBD1 (5 bases). With 5 bases removed from V and 4 bases from J, the gap between germline ends came to 24 bases. CDR1 and CDR2 (germline): SGHVS, FQNEAQ. The CDR3 length is 19 residues. For the CDR3, the DNA is TGTGCCAGCAGCCCCCAAATTTGGGGCCGAAGGGATTATAATTCACCCCTCCACTTT. Translating it yields CASSPQIWGRRDYNSPLHF.

The chain uses TRBV6-5 and TRBJ2-1; 8 bases align to TRBD1. V lost 5 bases and J lost 7; bases outside the gene matches: 10. CDR1 and CDR2 from the germline V gene are MNHEY and SVGAGI. There are 15 residues in the CDR3. The CDR3: CASSPKDRDGNEQFF. In DNA, the CDR3 is TGTGCCAGCAGTCCTAAGGACAGGGATGGGAATGAGCAGTTCTTC.

In this sample, this clone turned up once. The chain has TRBV9 and TRBJ1-5; D possibly corresponds to TRBD1 (5 bases). CDR3 size: 14 residues. The V gene lost 5 bases and the J gene lost 7 bases, with 16 bases spanning the gap. CDR1 SGDLS and CDR2 YYNGEE come from the germline V gene. The chain's CDR3 is CASSPNSGNQPQHF. Here the CDR3 DNA reads TGTGCCAGCAGTCCTAATTCAGGGAACCAGCCCCAGCATTTT.

This clone was recorded a few times. Other DNA sequences in this specimen translate into the identical CDR3. The gene calls are TRBV6-5 and TRBJ1-1; no firm D call. V lost 2 bases, J lost 0 bases, and 4 bases lay in between. CDR3 length: 13 amino acids. Germline CDR1 MNHEY, CDR2 SVGAGI. The CDR3 coding sequence is TGTGCCAGCAGTTACGACATGAACACTGAAGCTTTCTTT. This encodes CASSYDMNTEAFF.

The chain is built from TRBV6-6 and TRBJ1-4; 7 bases match TRBD1. The CDR3 has 14 residues. Losses at the gene ends were 5 bases for V and 4 bases for J; bases not matched to a gene: 4. Germline-derived CDR1 and CDR2 are MNHNY and SVGAGI (reference sequence). CDR3 sequence reads: CASSPRDSNEKLFF. As DNA, the CDR3 is TGTGCCAGCAGTCCCCGGGACAGTAATGAAAAACTGTTTTTT.

V usage is TRBV24-1 and J usage is TRBJ2-5; TRBD1 agrees at 8 bases. The CDR3 runs to 16 residues. Unmatched junction bases numbered 7, after V lost 0 bases and J lost 5 bases. Germline CDR1 reads KGHDR; CDR2 reads SFDVKD. The CDR3 protein is CATSDLVAGGFETQYF. The CDR3 region has the DNA TGTGCCACCAGTGATTTGGTGGCAGGGGGCTTTGAGACCCAGTACTTC.

This chain links TRBV19 with TRBJ1-2; D not resolved. CDR3 length: 13 residues. The ends were cut back, 10 bases at V and 8 bases at J, with 20 bases in the middle. Germline CDR1 LNHDA, CDR2 SQIVND (reference sequence). The CDR3 DNA reads as TGTGCCACCAGCGTTGGCCTTCTGCAGGGCTACACCTTC. Translating it yields CATSVGLLQGYTF.

The chain uses TRBV6-5 and TRBJ2-7, with 10 bases lining up with TRBD1. V shed 6 bases and J 1 base; nucleotides not matched to a gene: 3. The CDR3 runs 14 residues. Germline V gives CDR1 MNHEY, CDR2 SVGAGI. The CDR3 protein is CASRGTGVSYEQYF. CDR3 bases: TGTGCCAGCAGGGGGACAGGGGTTTCCTACGAGCAGTACTTC.

The chain links TRBV30 to TRBJ1-3; D is unclear. CDR3 length: 14 residues. Trimming took off 1 base at V and 0 bases at J, with 7 bases between the two ends. Germline CDR1 is GTSNPN and CDR2 is SVGIG (reference sequence). The CDR3 DNA reads as TGTGCCTGGAGTGCCGGACTCTCTGGAAACACCATATATTTT. Residues: CAWSAGLSGNTIYF.

This clone was counted a single time. CDR3: CASSGGMGGDTQYF. The DNA for the CDR3 is TGTGCCAGCAGCGGGGGTATGGGGGGAGATACGCAGTATTTT. This sequence joins TRBV6-5 and TRBJ2-3; D perhaps matches TRBD2 (6 bases). The CDR3 totals 14 residues. From germline, CDR1 is MNHEY and CDR2 SVGAGI. The V and J ends lost 6 bases and 5 bases respectively, with 15 bases between them.

This sequence joins TRBV5-1 and TRBJ2-1; TRBD2 matches 11 bases. CDR3 length equals 17 residues. Germline V gene lookup returns CDR1 SGHRS and CDR2 YFSETQ. Unmatched junction bases numbered 6, after V lost 4 bases and J lost 0 bases. The CDR3 here is CASSTTSGGRSYNEQFF. Here the CDR3 DNA reads TGCGCCAGCAGCACCACTAGCGGGGGCCGCTCCTACAATGAGCAGTTCTTC.

The chain is built from TRBV13 and TRBJ1-3, with no clear D. The length of the CDR3 is 12 residues. Looked up from germline, CDR1 is PRHDT and CDR2 is FYEKMQ (reference sequence). The ends were cut back, 5 bases at V and 3 bases at J, with 5 bases in the middle. The CDR3 is CASSLGGNTIYF. The CDR3 DNA reads as TGTGCCAGCAGCCTCGGTGGAAACACCATATATTTT.

This clone was seen more than once but under ten times. The V call is TRBV27, the J call TRBJ1-1; perhaps TRBD1 as D (6 bases). This CDR3 contains 14 residues. Germline CDR1 reads MNHEY; CDR2 reads SMNVEV (reference sequence). V gave up 1 base and J gave up 1 base, with 7 bases separating them. The CDR3 loop is CASSLWDTNTEAFF. The CDR3 coding sequence is TGTGCCAGCAGTTTATGGGACACGAACACTGAAGCTTTCTTT.

A word on this clone: The sample contains more than one DNA sequence encoding this CDR3. The CDR3 spells CASSQTSGLQETQYF. CDR3 nucleotides: TGTGCCAGTAGTCAAACTAGCGGATTACAAGAGACCCAGTACTTC. The gene calls are TRBV19 and TRBJ2-5; 8 positions match TRBD2. The germline V gene encodes CDR1 LNHDA and CDR2 SQIVND (reference sequence). Trimming cost V 5 bases and J 2 bases; bases outside gene matches: 7. CDR3 length: 15 residues.

The J gene is TRBJ1-4, the V gene TRBV2; D possibly corresponds to TRBD1 (6 bases). V lost 7 bases, J lost 8 bases, and 17 bases lay in between. The CDR3 covers 14 residues. The V gene's germline CDR1 is SNHLY and CDR2 FYNNEI. The CDR3 is CASNRGQRREKLFF. CDR3 DNA: TGTGCCAGCAATCGTGGACAGCGCCGAGAAAAACTGTTTTTT.

The J gene is TRBJ2-7, the V gene TRBV11-2; 9 positions match TRBD1. This CDR3 spans 16 amino acids. V shed 4 bases, J shed 1 base, and the junction held 8 bases outside the gene matches. The germline CDR1 and CDR2 sequences are SGHAT and FQNNGV. For the CDR3, the DNA is TGTGCCAGCAGCTCCCACAGGGGGCCCGTTTCCTACGAGCAGTACTTC. Encoded protein: CASSSHRGPVSYEQYF. Complete variable domain (other parts from reference TRBV11-2 and TRBJ2-7): EAGVAQSPRYKIIEKRQSVAFWCNPISGHATLYWYQQILGQGPKLLIQFQNNGVVDDSQLPKDRFSAERLKGVDSTLKIQPAKLEDSAVYLCASSSHRGPVSYEQYFGPGTRLTVT.

This chain links TRBV6-9 with TRBJ1-1; TRBD1 might be the D (5 bases). The germline V gene encodes CDR1 MNHGY and CDR2 SVAAGI. Trimming took off 7 bases at V and 0 bases at J, with 15 bases between the two ends. The CDR3 extends over 15 amino acids. In DNA, the CDR3 is TGTGCCAGCACCTATATCGGGGGGGTGAACACTGAAGCTTTCTTT. This encodes CASTYIGGVNTEAFF.